This TCR beta chain was retrieved from a study of blood T cell repertoires in COVID-19 (TCRdb year 2020). Broadly, across the study: Collaborator samples came from the United States, Italy and Spain and covered acute and convalescent phases of COVID-19. Subjects who had been exposed to COVID-19, were actively infected with it, or had recovered from it provided the deeply sampled blood TCRbeta repertoires that made up the dataset. The prospective study material was composed of cDNA or gDNA derived from T cells, B-cell-depleted T cells, or PBMCs. Samples came from the ongoing ImmuneRACE study (first 160 participants) plus 1,254 subjects from 6 global collaborators. The repertoires were made available in a free public database intended to serve as a resource for research on the immune response to SARS-CoV-2. The sample metadata nearly always contained a de-identified subject ID, COVID-19 status, age in years and sex. Where available, HLA class I and class II types were obtained from metadata supplied by the sample provider rather than from assay-based typing. Beyond this particular receptor, the publication reports: How much clinical and demographic metadata was included differed by source and by participant, and the metadata was provided uncurated.

Remarks on this clone: The antigen it recognizes is unknown. Base quality data are lacking; no much larger clone is found one base away.

TCRbeta CDR3 regions were amplified from genomic DNA by means of the immunoSEQ Assay, a bias-controlled multiplex PCR. Per the original workflow: The number of nucleated cells in each sample was estimated from the amplification of reference gene primers within the assay. Sequence reads were collapsed and filtered to measure the absolute abundance of every unique TCRbeta CDR3 rearrangement. For each sample, productive Simpson clonality was calculated as the square root of Simpson's diversity index across productive rearrangements. TCRdb took over this immuneACCESS table, retaining in-frame rearrangements with V and J assigned. Such tables are incomplete; in checked studies, under half of the missing clones stem from an unresolved V gene, and the remainder is unexplained. V and J calls and clone size are as listed in that table; D and trimming were resolved from the DNA. The sample profile shows around 99,000 clones; 79% of them were found once. The ten largest clones capture around a sixth of the sample.

Inclusive of the bounding cysteine and phenylalanine, the CDR3 is 15 residues long. The kept DNA is CDR3 alone, 45 bases in frame from the first base. V lost 4 bases and J lost 4 bases, and the count of bases not matched to a germline gene is 7. Based on the germline V gene (reference sequence), the CDR1 and CDR2 sequences are LNHDA and SQIVND. The collaborating institutions used their own protocols to collect whole blood in K2EDTA tubes. For TCRbeta analysis, collaborator samples were shipped as frozen whole blood, as isolated PBMCs, or as DNA extracted from either sample type. This clonotype originated in a woman of 80 years or more with active or convalescent COVID-19. The chain was built from TRBV19 and TRBJ1-1; 9 junctional bases match TRBD1. The sequenced sample consisted of peripheral blood. The bases are TGTGCCAGTAGTACCGGACAGGGGAAAGTCACTGAAGCTTTCTTT. Its product reads: CASSTGQGKVTEAFF.